This T cell receptor beta chain was obtained from a study of T cells after yellow fever vaccination. TCRdb independently ran MiXCR on the 5' RACE reads; one entry per CDR3 protein. The sample includes 150,000 to 200,000 distinct CDR3 sequences, 8% to 13% of them seen just once. The germline V and J ends were trimmed by 4 bases and 4 bases, with 15 bases remaining between them. The CDR3 has 15 residues. Germline CDR1 and CDR2: SGHRS and YFSETQ. A word on this clonotype: The antigen is unknown.

Study outcomes and limitations: A large majority of primary-vaccination clones showed up again after the booster (approximately 95% CD4, 75% to 90% CD8). Just a small share of clonotypes turned up in the CD4 compartment as well as the CD8 compartment.

The chain couples TRBV5-1 to TRBJ2-1, with D unclear. The sample consisted of CD8+ T cells sorted from PBMCs, taken 15 days after the yellow fever booster vaccination. This TCR came from a man aged 18-30 years who received the YFV17D yellow fever vaccine. In DNA, the CDR3 is TGCGCCAGCAGCGCGATAAAGGGCAGTTACAATGAGCAGTTCTTC. Translated, it gives CASSAIKGSYNEQFF.